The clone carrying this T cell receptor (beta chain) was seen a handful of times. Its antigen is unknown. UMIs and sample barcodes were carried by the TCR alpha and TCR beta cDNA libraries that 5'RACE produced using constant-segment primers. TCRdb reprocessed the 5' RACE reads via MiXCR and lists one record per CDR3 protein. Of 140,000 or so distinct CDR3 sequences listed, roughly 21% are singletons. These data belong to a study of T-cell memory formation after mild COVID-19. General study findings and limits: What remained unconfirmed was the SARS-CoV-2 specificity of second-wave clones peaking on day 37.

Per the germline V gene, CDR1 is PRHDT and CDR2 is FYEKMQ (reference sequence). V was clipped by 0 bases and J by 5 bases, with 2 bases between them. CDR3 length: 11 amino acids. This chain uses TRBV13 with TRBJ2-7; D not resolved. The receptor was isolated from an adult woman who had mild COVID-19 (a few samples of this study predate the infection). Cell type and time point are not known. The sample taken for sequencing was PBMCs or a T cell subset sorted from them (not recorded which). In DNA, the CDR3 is TGTGCCAGCAGCTTAGGCCACGAGCAGTACTTC. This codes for CASSLGHEQYF.